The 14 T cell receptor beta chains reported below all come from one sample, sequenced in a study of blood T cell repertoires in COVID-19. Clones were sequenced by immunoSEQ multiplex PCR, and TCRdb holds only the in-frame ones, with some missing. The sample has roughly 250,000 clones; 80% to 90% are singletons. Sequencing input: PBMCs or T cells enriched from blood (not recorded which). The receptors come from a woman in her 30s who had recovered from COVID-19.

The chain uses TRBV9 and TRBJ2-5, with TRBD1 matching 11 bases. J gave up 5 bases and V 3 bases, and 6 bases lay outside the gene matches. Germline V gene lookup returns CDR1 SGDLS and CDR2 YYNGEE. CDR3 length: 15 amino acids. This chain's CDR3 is CASSAAGTGGETQYF. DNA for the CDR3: TGTGCCAGCAGCGCCGCCGGGACAGGGGGTGAGACCCAGTACTTC.

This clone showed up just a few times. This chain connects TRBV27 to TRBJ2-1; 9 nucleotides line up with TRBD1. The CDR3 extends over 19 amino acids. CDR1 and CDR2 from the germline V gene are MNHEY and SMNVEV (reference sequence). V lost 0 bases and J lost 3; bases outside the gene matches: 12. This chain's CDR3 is CASSLSRTGALRGYNEQFF. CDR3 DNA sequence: TGTGCCAGCAGTTTATCCCGGACAGGGGCGTTAAGGGGCTACAATGAGCAGTTCTTC.

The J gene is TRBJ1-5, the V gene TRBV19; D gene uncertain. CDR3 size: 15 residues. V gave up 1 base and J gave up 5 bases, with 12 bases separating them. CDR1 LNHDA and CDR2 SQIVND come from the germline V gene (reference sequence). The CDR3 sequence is CASSIVYGSYQPQHF. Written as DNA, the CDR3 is TGTGCCAGTAGTATAGTCTACGGTTCTTATCAGCCCCAGCATTTT.

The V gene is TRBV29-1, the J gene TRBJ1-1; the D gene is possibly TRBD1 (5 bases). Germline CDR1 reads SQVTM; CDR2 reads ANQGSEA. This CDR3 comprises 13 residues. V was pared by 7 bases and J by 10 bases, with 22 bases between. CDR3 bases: TGCAGCGCATGCCTGTCGGGAGCCGGGGGAGCTTTCTTT. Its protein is CSACLSGAGGAFF.

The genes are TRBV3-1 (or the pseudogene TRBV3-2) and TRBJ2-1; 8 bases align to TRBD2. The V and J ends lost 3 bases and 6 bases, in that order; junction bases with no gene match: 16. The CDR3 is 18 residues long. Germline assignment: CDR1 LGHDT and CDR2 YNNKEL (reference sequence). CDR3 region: CASSHRIPGLGIANEQFF. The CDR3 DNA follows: TGTGCCAGCAGCCATAGGATCCCGGGACTAGGTATCGCCAATGAGCAGTTCTTC.

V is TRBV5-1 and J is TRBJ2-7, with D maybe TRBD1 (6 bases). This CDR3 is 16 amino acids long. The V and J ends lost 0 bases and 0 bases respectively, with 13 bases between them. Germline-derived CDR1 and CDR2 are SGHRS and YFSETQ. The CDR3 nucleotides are TGCGCCAGCAGCTTGGAAGGGCAGGACAGCTCCTACGAGCAGTACTTC. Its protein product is CASSLEGQDSSYEQYF.

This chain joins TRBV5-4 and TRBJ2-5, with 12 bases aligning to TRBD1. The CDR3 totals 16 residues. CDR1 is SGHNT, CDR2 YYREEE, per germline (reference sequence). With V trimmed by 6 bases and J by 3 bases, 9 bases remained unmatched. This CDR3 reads CASKAPGTGGEETQYF. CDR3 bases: TGTGCCAGCAAAGCACCCGGGACAGGGGGCGAAGAGACCCAGTACTTC.

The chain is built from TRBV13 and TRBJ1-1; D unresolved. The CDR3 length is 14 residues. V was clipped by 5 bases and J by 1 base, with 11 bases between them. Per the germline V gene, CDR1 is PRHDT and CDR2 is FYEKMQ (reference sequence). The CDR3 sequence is CASSGGRANTEAFF. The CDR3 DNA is TGTGCCAGCAGCGGAGGACGGGCGAACACTGAAGCTTTCTTT.

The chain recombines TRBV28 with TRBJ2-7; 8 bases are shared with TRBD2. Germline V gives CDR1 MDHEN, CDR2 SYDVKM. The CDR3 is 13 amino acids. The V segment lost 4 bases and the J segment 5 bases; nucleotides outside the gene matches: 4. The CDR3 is CASSYGRVHEQYF. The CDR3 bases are TGTGCCAGCAGTTACGGGAGGGTCCACGAGCAGTACTTC.

The CDR3 nucleotides are TGTGCCAGCAGCCCGGCTGGAGGGGAAATTGAAGCTTTCTTT. This gives the protein CASSPAGGEIEAFF. V is TRBV4-2 and J is TRBJ1-1; perhaps TRBD1 as D (5 bases). This CDR3 spans 14 amino acids. In germline, CDR1 is LGHNA, CDR2 YNFKEQ. V was clipped by 4 bases and J by 7 bases, with 16 bases between them.

DNA for the CDR3: TGTGCCAGCAGCAAGCTCCGGGACAGGGACTATGGCTACACCTTC. Amino acid sequence: CASSKLRDRDYGYTF. V gene TRBV6-5 combines with J gene TRBJ1-2; 9 bases map to TRBD1. Germline CDR1 and CDR2: MNHEY and SVGAGI. V lost 6 bases to trimming and J lost 3 bases; unmatched junction nucleotides: 8. The CDR3 is 15 residues long.

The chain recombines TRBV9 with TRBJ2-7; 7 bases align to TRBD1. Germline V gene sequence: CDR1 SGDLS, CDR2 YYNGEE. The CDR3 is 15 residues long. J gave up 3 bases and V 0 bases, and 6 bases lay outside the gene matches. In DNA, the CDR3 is TGTGCCAGCAGCGTAGCTTGGCAGGGGGTCTACGAGCAGTACTTC. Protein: CASSVAWQGVYEQYF.

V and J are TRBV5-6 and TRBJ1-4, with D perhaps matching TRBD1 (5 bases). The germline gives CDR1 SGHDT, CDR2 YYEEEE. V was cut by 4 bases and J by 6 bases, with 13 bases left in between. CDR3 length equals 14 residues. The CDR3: CASSRQGRDEKLFF. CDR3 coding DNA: TGTGCCAGCAGCCGGCAGGGAAGGGATGAAAAACTGTTTTTT.

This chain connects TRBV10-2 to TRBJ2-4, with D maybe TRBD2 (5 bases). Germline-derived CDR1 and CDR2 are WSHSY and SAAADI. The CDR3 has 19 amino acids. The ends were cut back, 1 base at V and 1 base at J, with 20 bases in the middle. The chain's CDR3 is CASSELFAGNPGAKNIQYF. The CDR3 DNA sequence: TGCGCCAGCAGTGAGTTATTTGCCGGGAATCCAGGCGCCAAAAACATTCAGTACTTC.